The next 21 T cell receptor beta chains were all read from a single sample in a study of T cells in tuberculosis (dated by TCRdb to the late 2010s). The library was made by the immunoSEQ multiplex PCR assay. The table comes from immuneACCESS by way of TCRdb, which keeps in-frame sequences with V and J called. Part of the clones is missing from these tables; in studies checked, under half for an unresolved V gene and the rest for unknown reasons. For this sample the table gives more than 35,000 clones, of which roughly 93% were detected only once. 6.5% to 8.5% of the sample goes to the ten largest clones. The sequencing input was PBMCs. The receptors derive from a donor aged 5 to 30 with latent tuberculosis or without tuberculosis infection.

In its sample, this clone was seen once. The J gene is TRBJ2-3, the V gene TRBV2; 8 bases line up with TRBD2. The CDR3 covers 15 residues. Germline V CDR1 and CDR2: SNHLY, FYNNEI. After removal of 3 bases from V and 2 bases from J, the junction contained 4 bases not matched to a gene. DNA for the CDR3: TGTGCCAGCAGTGACGGGCGGGGGGACACAGATACGCAGTATTTT. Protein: CASSDGRGDTDTQYF.

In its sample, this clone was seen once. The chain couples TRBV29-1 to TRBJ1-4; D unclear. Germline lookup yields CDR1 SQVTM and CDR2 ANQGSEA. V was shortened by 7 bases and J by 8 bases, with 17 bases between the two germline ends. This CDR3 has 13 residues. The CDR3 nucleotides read TGCAGCGGTAGACGGACCTCGGGGGAAAAACTGTTTTTT. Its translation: CSGRRTSGEKLFF.

This CDR3 is CASSQGTGTTNEKLFF. DNA of the CDR3: TGCGCCAGCAGCCAAGGGACAGGCACCACTAATGAAAAACTGTTTTTT. The chain carries TRBV4-3 and TRBJ1-4; TRBD1 aligns across 7 bases. With V trimmed by 1 base and J by 2 bases, 4 bases remained unmatched. The CDR3 consists of 16 residues. Germline values: CDR1 LGHNA, CDR2 YSLEER.

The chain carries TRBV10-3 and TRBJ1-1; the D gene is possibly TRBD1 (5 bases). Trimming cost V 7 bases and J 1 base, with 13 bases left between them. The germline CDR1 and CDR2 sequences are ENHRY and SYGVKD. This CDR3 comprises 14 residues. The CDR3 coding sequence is TGTGCCATCACCGGAGGGACGGGGAACACTGAAGCTTTCTTT. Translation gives CAITGGTGNTEAFF.

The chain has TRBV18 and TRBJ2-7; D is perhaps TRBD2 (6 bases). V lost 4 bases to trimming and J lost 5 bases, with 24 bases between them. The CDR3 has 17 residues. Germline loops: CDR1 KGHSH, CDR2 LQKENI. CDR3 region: CASSLPGTPQLDDEQYF. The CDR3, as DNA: TGTGCCAGCTCACTACCGGGGACTCCCCAATTAGACGACGAGCAGTACTTC.

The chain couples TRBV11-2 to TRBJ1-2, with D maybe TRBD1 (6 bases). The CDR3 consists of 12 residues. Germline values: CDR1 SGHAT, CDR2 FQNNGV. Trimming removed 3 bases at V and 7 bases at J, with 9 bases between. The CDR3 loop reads CASSFGRGGYTF. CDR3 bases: TGTGCCAGCAGCTTTGGCAGGGGTGGCTACACCTTC.

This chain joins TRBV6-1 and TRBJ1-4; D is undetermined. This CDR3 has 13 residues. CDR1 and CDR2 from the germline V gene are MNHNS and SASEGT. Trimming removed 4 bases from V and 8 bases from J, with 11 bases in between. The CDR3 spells CASSGELREKLFF. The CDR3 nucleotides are TGTGCCAGCAGTGGAGAACTGAGGGAAAAACTGTTTTTT.

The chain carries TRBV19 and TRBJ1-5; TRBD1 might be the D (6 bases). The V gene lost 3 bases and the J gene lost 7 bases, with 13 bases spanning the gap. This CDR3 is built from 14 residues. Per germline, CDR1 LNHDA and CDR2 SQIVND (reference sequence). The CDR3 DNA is TGTGCCAGTAGTATGGGGGCCCCGGGACAGCCCCAGCATTTT. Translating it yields CASSMGAPGQPQHF.

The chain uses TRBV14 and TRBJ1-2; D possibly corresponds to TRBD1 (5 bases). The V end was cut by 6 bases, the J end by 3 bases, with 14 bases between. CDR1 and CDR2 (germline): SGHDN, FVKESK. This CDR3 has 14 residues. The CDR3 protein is CASSRGALDYGYTF. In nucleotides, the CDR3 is TGTGCCAGCAGTCGCGGGGCTTTGGACTATGGCTACACCTTC. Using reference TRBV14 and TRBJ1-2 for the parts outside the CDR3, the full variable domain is EAGVTQFPSHSVIEKGQTVTLRCDPISGHDNLYWYRRVMGKEIKFLLHFVKESKQDESGMPNNRFLAERTGGTYSTLKVQPAELEDSGVYFCASSRGALDYGYTFGSGTRLTVV.

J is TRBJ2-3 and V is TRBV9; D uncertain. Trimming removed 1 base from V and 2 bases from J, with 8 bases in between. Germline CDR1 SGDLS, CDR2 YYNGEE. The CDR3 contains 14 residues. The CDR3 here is CASSVMSITDTQYF. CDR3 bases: TGTGCCAGCAGCGTAATGTCAATCACAGATACGCAGTATTTT.

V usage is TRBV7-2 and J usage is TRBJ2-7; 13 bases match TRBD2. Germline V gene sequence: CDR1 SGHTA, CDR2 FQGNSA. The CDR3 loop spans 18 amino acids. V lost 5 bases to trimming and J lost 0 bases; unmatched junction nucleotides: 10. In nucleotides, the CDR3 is TGTGCCAGCAGCACACGACGACTAGCGGGGGGCCTCTCCTACGAGCAGTACTTC. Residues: CASSTRRLAGGLSYEQYF.

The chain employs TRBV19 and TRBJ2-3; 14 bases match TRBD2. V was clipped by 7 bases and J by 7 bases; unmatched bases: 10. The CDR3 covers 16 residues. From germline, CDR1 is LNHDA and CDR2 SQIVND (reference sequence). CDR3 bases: TGTGCCAGTACCAGAGCCGGGACTAGCGGGGGAAATACGCAGTATTTT. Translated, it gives CASTRAGTSGGNTQYF.

CDR3 sequence: CASSLGGLAGKQFF. CDR3 DNA: TGTGCCAGCAGCTTAGGGGGACTAGCGGGGAAGCAGTTCTTC. The rearrangement uses TRBV7-9 and TRBJ2-1, with TRBD2 identical over 13 bases. The trim removed 1 base at V and 11 bases at J, leaving 2 bases unmatched. The germline V gene has CDR1 SEHNR and CDR2 FQNEAQ (reference sequence). This CDR3 is built from 14 residues.

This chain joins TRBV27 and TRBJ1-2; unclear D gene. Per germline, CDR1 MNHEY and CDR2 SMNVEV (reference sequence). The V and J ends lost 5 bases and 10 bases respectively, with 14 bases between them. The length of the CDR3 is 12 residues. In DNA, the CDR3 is TGTGCCAGCAGTCTCTCAGGACTAATCTACACCTTC. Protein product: CASSLSGLIYTF.

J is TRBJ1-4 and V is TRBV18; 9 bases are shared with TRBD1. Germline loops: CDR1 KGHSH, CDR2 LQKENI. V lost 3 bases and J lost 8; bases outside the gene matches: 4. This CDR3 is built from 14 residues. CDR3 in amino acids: CASSPGQGGEKLFF. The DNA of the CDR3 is TGTGCCAGCTCACCGGGACAGGGTGGGGAAAAACTGTTTTTT.

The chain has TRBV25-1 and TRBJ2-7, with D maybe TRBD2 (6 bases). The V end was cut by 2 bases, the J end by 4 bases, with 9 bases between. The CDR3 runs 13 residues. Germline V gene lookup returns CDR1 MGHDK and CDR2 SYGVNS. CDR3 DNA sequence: TGTGCCAGCAGTGAACGGGCGGGGTACGAGCAGTACTTC. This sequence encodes CASSERAGYEQYF.

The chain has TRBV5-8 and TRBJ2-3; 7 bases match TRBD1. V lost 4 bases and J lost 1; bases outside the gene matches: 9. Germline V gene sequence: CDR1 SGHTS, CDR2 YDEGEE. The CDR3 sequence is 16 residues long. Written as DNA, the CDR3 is TGTGCCAGCAGCCCAAACCCGGGACAGCGCACAGATACGCAGTATTTT. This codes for CASSPNPGQRTDTQYF.

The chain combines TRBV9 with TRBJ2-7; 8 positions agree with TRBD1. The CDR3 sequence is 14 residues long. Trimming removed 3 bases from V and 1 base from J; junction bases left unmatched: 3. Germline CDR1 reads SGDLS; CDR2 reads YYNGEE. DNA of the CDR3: TGTGCCAGCAGCGCCCGGGACAGGTCCTACGAGCAGTACTTC. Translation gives CASSARDRSYEQYF.

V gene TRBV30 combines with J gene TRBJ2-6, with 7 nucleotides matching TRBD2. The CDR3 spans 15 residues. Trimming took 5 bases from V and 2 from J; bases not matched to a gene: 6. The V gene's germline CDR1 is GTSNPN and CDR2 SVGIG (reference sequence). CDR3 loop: CAWSIGGTGANVLTF. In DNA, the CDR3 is TGTGCCTGGTCTATCGGGGGGACTGGGGCCAACGTCCTGACTTTC.

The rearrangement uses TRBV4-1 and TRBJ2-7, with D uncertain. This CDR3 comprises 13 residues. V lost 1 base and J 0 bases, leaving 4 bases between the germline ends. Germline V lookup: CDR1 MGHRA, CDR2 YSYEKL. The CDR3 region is CASSQAVSYEQYF. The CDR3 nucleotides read TGCGCCAGCAGCCAAGCCGTCTCCTACGAGCAGTACTTC.

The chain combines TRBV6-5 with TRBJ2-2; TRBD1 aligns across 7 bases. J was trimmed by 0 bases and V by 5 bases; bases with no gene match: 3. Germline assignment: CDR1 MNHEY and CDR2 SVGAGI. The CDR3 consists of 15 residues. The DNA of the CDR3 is TGTGCCAGCAGTCCCGGGACAGCGAACACCGGGGAGCTGTTTTTT. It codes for CASSPGTANTGELFF.